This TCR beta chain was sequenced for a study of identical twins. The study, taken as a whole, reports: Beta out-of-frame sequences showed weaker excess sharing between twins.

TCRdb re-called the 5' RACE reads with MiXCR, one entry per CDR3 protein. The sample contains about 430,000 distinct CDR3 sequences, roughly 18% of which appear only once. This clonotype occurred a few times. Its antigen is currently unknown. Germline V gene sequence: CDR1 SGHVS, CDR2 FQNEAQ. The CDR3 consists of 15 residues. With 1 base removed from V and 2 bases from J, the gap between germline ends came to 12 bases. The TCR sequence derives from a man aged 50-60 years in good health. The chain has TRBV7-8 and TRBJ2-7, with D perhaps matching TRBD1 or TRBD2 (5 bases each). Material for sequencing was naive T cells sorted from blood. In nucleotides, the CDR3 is TGTGCCAGCAGCTTAGGGGGGACGGAAACCTACGAGCAGTACTTC. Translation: CASSLGGTETYEQYF. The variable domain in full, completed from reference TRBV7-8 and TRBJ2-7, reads GAGVSQSPRYKVAKRGQDVALRCDPISGHVSLFWYQQALGQGPEFLTYFQNEAQLDKSGLPSDRFFAERPEGSVSTLKIQRTQQEDSAVYLCASSLGGTETYEQYFGPGTRLTVT.